This T cell receptor (beta chain) was sequenced during a study of T cell changes during pregnancy in multiple sclerosis. Germline V CDR1 and CDR2: WSHSY, SAAADI. The V gene lost 6 bases and the J gene lost 2 bases, with 18 bases spanning the gap. The CDR3 has 16 residues. The method was immunoSEQ multiplex PCR; TCRdb's version includes in-frame clones alone and lacks a portion of them. The sample lists about 98,000 clones; 92% were seen once. The receptor's source is a female donor in good health, enrolled as a control in a pregnancy study. The material sequenced was peripheral blood, taken after pregnancy. The chain recombines TRBV10-2 with TRBJ2-3; maybe TRBD2 (6 bases). In nucleotides, the CDR3 is TGCGCCAGCAGCCATCCGGCCGGGGGAACCACAGATACGCAGTATTTT. Translation gives CASSHPAGGTTDTQYF.